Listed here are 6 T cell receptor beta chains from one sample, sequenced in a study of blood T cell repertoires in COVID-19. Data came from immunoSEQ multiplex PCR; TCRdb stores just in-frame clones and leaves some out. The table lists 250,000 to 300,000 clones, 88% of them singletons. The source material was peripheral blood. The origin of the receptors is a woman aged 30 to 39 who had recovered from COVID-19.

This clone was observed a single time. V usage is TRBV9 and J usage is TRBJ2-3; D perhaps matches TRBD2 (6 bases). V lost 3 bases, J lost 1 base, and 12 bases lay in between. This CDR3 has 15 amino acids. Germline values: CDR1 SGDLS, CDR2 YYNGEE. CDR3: CASSESGLRTDTQYF. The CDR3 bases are TGTGCCAGCAGCGAAAGCGGGCTACGCACAGATACGCAGTATTTT.

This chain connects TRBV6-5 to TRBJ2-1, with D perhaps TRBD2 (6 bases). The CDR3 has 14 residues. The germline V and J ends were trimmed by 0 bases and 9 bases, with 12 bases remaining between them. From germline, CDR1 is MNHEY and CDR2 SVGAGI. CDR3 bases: TGTGCCAGCAGTTACTCGGGGGGAAAAGGTGAGCAGTTCTTC. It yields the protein CASSYSGGKGEQFF.

CDR3 bases: TGTGCCAGCAGGCCTGGGCGGAGGGGCTATGGCTACACCTTC. Its protein is CASRPGRRGYGYTF. This chain uses TRBV27 with TRBJ1-2, with TRBD1 as a possible D gene (5 bases). Germline lookup yields CDR1 MNHEY and CDR2 SMNVEV (reference sequence). Trimming took 6 bases from V and 4 from J, leaving 15 bases between them. The CDR3 loop spans 14 amino acids.

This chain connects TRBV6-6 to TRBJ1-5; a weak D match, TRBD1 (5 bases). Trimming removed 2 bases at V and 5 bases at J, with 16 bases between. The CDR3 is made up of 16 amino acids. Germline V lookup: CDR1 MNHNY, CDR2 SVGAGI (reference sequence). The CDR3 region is CASSYPQGVLYQPQHF. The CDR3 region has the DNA TGTGCCAGCAGTTACCCTCAGGGTGTATTGTATCAGCCCCAGCATTTT.

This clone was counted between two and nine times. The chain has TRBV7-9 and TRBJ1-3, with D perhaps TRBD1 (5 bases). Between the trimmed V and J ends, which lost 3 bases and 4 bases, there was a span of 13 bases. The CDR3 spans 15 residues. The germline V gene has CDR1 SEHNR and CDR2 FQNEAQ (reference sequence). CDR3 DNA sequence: TGTGCCAGCAGCTTCAGGGAAAGGAGAGGAAACACCATATATTTT. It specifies CASSFRERRGNTIYF.

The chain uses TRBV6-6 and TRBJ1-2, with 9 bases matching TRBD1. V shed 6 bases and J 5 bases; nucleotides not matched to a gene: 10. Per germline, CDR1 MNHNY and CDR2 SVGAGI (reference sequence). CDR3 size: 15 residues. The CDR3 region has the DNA TGTGCCAGCAGGGGGGTTGGACAGGGGACTTATGGCTACACCTTC. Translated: CASRGVGQGTYGYTF.